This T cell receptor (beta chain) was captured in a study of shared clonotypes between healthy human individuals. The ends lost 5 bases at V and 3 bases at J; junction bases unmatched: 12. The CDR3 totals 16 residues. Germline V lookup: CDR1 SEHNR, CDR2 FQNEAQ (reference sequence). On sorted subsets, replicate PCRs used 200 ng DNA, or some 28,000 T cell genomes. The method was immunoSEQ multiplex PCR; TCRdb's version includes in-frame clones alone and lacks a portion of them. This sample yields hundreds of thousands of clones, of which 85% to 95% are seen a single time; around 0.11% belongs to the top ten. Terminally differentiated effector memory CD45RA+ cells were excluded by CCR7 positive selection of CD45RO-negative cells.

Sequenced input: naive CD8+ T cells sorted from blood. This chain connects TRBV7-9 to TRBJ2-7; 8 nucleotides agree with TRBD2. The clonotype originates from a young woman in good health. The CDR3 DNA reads TGTGCCAGCAGCCCTCGAAGTAGCGGGATAAACTACGAGCAGTACTTC. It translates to CASSPRSSGINYEQYF.